The 15 T cell receptor beta chains reported below all come from one sample, sequenced in a study of blood T cell repertoires in COVID-19. Profiling relied on immunoSEQ multiplex PCR, and the TCRdb table lists in-frame clones only, not all of them. The data show 80,000 to 85,000 clones, with 80% to 90% seen just once and approximately 4.4% held by the top ten. Sequenced: peripheral blood. Receptors were obtained from a woman of 80 years or more with acute or convalescent COVID-19.

The chain couples TRBV6-1 to TRBJ2-7, with 7 bases matching TRBD2. The CDR3 consists of 15 residues. Trimming cost V 2 bases and J 0 bases; bases outside gene matches: 4. Germline CDR1 and CDR2: MNHNS and SASEGT. The DNA for the CDR3 is TGTGCCAGCAGTGAACGCGGGGGTAGCTCCTACGAGCAGTACTTC. It encodes CASSERGGSSYEQYF.

This rearrangement joins TRBV19 to TRBJ1-2, with 8 bases aligning to TRBD1. Trimming cost V 9 bases and J 2 bases; bases outside gene matches: 11. The germline CDR1 and CDR2 sequences are LNHDA and SQIVND (reference sequence). This CDR3 is 15 amino acids long. The CDR3 spells CASHLTGARNYGYTF. Here the CDR3 DNA reads TGTGCCAGCCACTTGACAGGGGCCCGCAACTATGGCTACACCTTC. Full variable domain (missing parts from reference TRBV19 and TRBJ1-2): DGGITQSPKYLFRKEGQNVTLSCEQNLNHDAMYWYRQDPGQGLRLIYYSQIVNDFQKGDIAEGYSVSREKKESFPLTVTSAQKNPTAFYLCASHLTGARNYGYTFGSGTRLTVV.

The chain employs TRBV6-5 and TRBJ2-7; 7 bases match TRBD2. The CDR3 spans 14 residues. From germline, CDR1 is MNHEY and CDR2 SVGAGI. The V and J ends lost 8 bases and 0 bases, in that order; junction bases with no gene match: 7. This chain's CDR3 is CASGGVAFSYEQYF. In nucleotides, the CDR3 is TGTGCCAGCGGGGGGGTAGCCTTCTCCTACGAGCAGTACTTC.

CDR3 nucleotide sequence: TGTGCCAGCAGTTACTTGCAGGCCGTCAATGAGCAGTTCTTC. It specifies CASSYLQAVNEQFF. V is TRBV6-6 and J is TRBJ2-1; no clear D. Trimming removed 1 base at V and 6 bases at J, with 10 bases between. This CDR3 region has 14 residues. Germline CDR1 and CDR2: MNHNY and SVGAGI (reference sequence).

V and J are TRBV5-5 and TRBJ2-7; D call uncertain. The CDR3 contains 15 residues. Germline V CDR1 and CDR2: SGHKS, YYEKEE (reference sequence). The germline V and J ends were trimmed by 0 bases and 9 bases, with 19 bases remaining between them. CDR3 sequence (DNA): TGTGCCAGCAGCTTGGCCCCCGAATTGGCGGCTGGGCAGTACTTC. Translating gives CASSLAPELAAGQYF.

The J gene is TRBJ2-7, the V gene TRBV6-5; D is perhaps TRBD2 (5 bases). Between the trimmed V and J ends, which lost 3 bases and 3 bases, there was a span of 9 bases. CDR3 length equals 13 residues. Germline CDR1 is MNHEY and CDR2 is SVGAGI. CDR3 coding DNA: TGTGCCAGCAGTTATGGACTTTTCTACGAGCAGTACTTC. This codes for CASSYGLFYEQYF.

The rearrangement uses TRBV30 and TRBJ2-3, with 11 bases fitting TRBD1. Germline CDR1 reads GTSNPN; CDR2 reads SVGIG (reference sequence). The trim removed 2 bases at V and 6 bases at J, leaving 7 bases unmatched. The length of the CDR3 is 15 residues. DNA for the CDR3: TGTGCCTGGAGTCCAAGGACAGGGGGCATGGATACGCAGTATTTT. Protein product: CAWSPRTGGMDTQYF.

The CDR3 region has the DNA TGTGCCAGCAGGGGACAGACAAACTATGGCTACACCTTC. Protein product: CASRGQTNYGYTF. The chain couples TRBV6-6 to TRBJ1-2; 7 bases map to TRBD1. The V gene's germline CDR1 is MNHNY and CDR2 SVGAGI (reference sequence). The CDR3 contains 13 residues. J lost 2 bases, V lost 6 bases, and 3 bases had no gene match.

This chain uses TRBV5-8 with TRBJ2-5, with D perhaps matching TRBD1 (6 bases). The V end was cut by 0 bases, the J end by 0 bases, with 9 bases between. Germline V gene lookup returns CDR1 SGHTS and CDR2 YDEGEE. The CDR3 has 15 amino acids. The CDR3 nucleotides are TGTGCCAGCAGCTTGGGGACAGTTAACCAAGAGACCCAGTACTTC. It yields the protein CASSLGTVNQETQYF.

J is TRBJ2-3 and V is TRBV4-3; D is unresolved. The CDR3 is made up of 16 amino acids. CDR1 and CDR2 from the germline V gene are LGHNA and YSLEER. The germline V and J ends were trimmed by 2 bases and 2 bases, with 14 bases remaining between them. The CDR3 DNA reads as TGCGCCAGCAGCCAACAGGCTCAAGTGGTCACAGATACGCAGTATTTT. Translated, it gives CASSQQAQVVTDTQYF.

This chain joins TRBV11-3 and TRBJ2-3; TRBD1 is a possible D gene (5 bases). CDR1 is SGHNT and CDR2 is YENEEA in the germline V gene. The ends were cut back, 8 bases at V and 1 base at J, with 13 bases in the middle. The CDR3 totals 14 residues. In DNA form, the CDR3 reads TGTGCCAGCTCCAAGGGGCTACGCACAGATACGCAGTATTTT. Translating gives CASSKGLRTDTQYF.

This chain joins TRBV7-2 and TRBJ2-1; TRBD2 matches 12 bases. Germline trimming cut 3 bases from V and 7 bases from J; bases unmatched to any gene: 13. The CDR3 extends over 18 amino acids. Per germline, CDR1 SGHTA and CDR2 FQGNSA. CDR3 sequence reads: CASSLRTGASGGANEQFF. In DNA, the CDR3 is TGTGCCAGCAGCTTGCGGACAGGGGCTAGCGGGGGGGCGAATGAGCAGTTCTTC.

The chain joins TRBV7-2 to TRBJ2-1, with 10 bases that match TRBD2. V gave up 5 bases and J gave up 8 bases; unmatched junction bases: 12. CDR3 length equals 16 residues. Germline V CDR1 and CDR2: SGHTA, FQGNSA. CDR3 in DNA: TGTGCCAGCAGCCCCTGGGCTAGCGGGAGTGGTGATGAGCAGTTCTTC. This encodes CASSPWASGSGDEQFF.

J is TRBJ1-2 and V is TRBV5-1; D gene ambiguous. Trimming removed 4 bases at V and 3 bases at J, with 16 bases between. In germline, CDR1 is SGHRS, CDR2 YFSETQ. The CDR3 has 15 amino acids. This CDR3 is CASSRGSQIDYGYTF. CDR3 in DNA: TGCGCCAGCAGCCGGGGATCCCAAATCGACTATGGCTACACCTTC.

The chain links TRBV7-2 to TRBJ2-7; D might be TRBD2 (5 bases). The CDR3 has 13 amino acids. Trimming took off 6 bases at V and 6 bases at J, with 15 bases between the two ends. Germline V CDR1 and CDR2: SGHTA, FQGNSA. CDR3 sequence reads: CASRKGGYFEQYF. CDR3 nucleotides: TGTGCCAGCAGGAAAGGAGGATATTTCGAGCAGTACTTC. The variable domain in full, with the rest retrieved from reference TRBV7-2 and TRBJ2-7, is GAGVSQSPSNKVTEKGKDVELRCDPISGHTALYWYRQSLGQGLEFLIYFQGNSAPDKSGLPSDRFSAERTGGSVSTLTIQRTQQEDSAVYLCASRKGGYFEQYFGPGTRLTVT.